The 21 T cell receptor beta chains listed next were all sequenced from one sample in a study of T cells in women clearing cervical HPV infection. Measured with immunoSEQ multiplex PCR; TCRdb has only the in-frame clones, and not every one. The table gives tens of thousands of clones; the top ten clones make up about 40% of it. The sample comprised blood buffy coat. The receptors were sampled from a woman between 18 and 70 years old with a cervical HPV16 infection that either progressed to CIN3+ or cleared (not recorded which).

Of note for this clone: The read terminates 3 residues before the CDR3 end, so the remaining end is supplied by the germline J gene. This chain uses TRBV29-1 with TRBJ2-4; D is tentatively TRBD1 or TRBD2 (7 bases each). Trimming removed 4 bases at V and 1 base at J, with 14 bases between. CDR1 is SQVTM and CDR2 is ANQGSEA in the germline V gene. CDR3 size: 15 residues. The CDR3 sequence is CSVGEGALAKNIQYF. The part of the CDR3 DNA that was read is TGCAGCGTTGGGGAGGGGGCCCTGGCCAAAAACATT.

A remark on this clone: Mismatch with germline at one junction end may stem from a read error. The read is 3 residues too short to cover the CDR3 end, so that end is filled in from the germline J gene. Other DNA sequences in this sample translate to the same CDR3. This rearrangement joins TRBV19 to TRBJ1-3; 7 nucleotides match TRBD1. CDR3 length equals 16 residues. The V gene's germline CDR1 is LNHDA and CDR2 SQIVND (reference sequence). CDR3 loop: CASMGQGGPSGNTIYF. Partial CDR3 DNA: TGTGCCAGCATGGGGCAGGGGGGACCCTCTGGAAACACT.

CDR3 DNA, as far as it was read: TGTGCCAGCAGCTCCCCTAGCGGGAGTGCGGCAGATACG. As protein: CASSSPSGSAADT. The whole CDR3 protein is CASSSPSGSAADTQYF. The V call is TRBV7-8, the J call TRBJ2-3; 10 bases line up with TRBD2. The CDR3 goes on 3 residues after the read ends, and that part is filled in from the germline J gene. The CDR3 runs 16 residues. Germline CDR1 SGHVS, CDR2 FQNEAQ. V lost 4 bases and J lost 4; bases outside the gene matches: 8. The whole variable domain, remainder taken from reference TRBV7-8 and TRBJ2-3, is GAGVSQSPRYKVAKRGQDVALRCDPISGHVSLFWYQQALGQGPEFLTYFQNEAQLDKSGLPSDRFFAERPEGSVSTLKIQRTQQEDSAVYLCASSSPSGSAADTQYFGPGTRLTVL.

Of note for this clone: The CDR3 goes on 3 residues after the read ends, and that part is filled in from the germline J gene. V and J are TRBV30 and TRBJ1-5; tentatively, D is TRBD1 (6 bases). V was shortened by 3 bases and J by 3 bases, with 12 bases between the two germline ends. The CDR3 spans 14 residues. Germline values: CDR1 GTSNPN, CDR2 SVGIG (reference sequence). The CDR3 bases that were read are TGTGCCTGGAGCTTAACAGGGTACAATCAGCCC. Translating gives CAWSLTGYNQP. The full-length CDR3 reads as CAWSLTGYNQPQHF.

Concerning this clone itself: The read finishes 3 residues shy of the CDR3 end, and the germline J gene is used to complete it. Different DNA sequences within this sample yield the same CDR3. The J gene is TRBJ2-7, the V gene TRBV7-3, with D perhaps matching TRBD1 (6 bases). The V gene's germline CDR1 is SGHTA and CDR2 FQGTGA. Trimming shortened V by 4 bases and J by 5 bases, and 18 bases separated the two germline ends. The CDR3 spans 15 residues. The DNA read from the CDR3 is TGTGCCAGCAGCTCTTCAGGACAGTGGTCCGACGAG. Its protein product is CASSSSGQWSDE. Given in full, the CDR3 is CASSSSGQWSDEQYF. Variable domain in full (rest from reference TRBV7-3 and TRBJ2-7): GAGVSQTPSNKVTEKGKYVELRCDPISGHTALYWYRQSLGQGPEFLIYFQGTGAADDSGLPNDRFFAVRPEGSVSTLKIQRTERGDSAVYLCASSSSGQWSDEQYFGPGTRLTVT.

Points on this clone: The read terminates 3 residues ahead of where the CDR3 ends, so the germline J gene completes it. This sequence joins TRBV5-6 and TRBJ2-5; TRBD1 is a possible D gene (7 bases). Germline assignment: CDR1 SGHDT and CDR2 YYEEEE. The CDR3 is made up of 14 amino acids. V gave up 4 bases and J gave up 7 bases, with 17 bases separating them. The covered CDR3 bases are TGTGCCAGCAGCAGGATCGACAGGGAGGTGACC. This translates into CASSRIDREVT. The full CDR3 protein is CASSRIDREVTQYF.

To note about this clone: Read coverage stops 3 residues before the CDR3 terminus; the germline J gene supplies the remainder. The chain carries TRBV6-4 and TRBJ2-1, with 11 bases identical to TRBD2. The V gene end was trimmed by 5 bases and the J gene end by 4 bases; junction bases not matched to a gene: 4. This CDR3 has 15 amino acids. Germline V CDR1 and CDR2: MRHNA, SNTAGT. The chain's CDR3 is CASSFGTSGYNEQFF. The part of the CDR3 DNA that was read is TGTGCCAGCAGTTTCGGGACTAGCGGATACAATGAG.

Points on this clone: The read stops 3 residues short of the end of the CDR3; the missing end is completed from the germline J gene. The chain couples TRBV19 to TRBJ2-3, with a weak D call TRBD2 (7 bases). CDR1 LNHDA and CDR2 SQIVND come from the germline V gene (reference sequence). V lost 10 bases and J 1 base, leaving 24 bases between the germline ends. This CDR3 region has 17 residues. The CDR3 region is CATSSGEGVKGTDTQYF. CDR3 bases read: TGTGCCACCTCCTCTGGGGAGGGGGTAAAGGGCACAGATACG.

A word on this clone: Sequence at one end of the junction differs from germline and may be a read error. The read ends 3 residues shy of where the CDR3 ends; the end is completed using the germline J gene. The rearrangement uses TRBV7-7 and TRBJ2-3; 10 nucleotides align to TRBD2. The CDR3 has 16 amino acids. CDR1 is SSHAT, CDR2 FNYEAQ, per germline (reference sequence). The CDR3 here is CASSRSLAGAQETQYF. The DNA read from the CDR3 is TGTGCTAGCAGCAGGAGCCTAGCGGGGGCCCAAGAGACG. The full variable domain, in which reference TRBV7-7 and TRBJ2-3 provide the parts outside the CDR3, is GAGVSQSPRYKVTKRGQDVTLRCDPISSHATLYWYQQALGQGPEFLTYFNYEAQPDKSGLPSDRFSAERPEGSISTLTIQRTEQRDSAMYRCASSRSLAGAQETQYFGPGTRLTVL.

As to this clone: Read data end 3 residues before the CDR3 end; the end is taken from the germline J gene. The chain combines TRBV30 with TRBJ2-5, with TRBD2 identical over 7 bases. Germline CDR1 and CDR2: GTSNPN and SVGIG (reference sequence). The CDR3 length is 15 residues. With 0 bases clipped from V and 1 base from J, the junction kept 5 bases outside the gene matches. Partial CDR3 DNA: TGTGCCTGGAGTGTGTCATCTAGCGGCCAAGAGACC. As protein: CAWSVSSSGQET. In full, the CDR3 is CAWSVSSSGQETQYF.

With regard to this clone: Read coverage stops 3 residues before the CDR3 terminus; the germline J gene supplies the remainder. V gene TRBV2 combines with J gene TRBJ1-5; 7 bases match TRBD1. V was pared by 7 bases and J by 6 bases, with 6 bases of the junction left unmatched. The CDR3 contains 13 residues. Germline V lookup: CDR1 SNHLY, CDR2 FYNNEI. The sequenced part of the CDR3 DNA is TGTGCCAGCAACAGGGACAGTATTCAGCCC. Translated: CASNRDSIQP. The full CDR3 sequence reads CASNRDSIQPQHF.

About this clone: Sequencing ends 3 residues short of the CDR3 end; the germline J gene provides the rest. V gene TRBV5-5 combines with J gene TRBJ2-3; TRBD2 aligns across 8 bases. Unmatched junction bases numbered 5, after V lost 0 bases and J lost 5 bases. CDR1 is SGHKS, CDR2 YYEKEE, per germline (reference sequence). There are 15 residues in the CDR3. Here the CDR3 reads CASSLAQRGLDTQYF. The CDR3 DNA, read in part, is TGTGCCAGCAGCTTGGCCCAGCGGGGGTTAGATACG.

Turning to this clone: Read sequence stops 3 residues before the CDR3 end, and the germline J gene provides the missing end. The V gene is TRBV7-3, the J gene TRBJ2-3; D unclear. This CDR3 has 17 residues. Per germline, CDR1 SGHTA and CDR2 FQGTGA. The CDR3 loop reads CASSLADWYTTSEPQYF. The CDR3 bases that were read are TGTGCCAGCAGCTTAGCTGACTGGTATACTACGTCCGAGCCG. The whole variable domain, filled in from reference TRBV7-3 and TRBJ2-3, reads GAGVSQTPSNKVTEKGKYVELRCDPISGHTALYWYRQSLGQGPEFLIYFQGTGAADDSGLPNDRFFAVRPEGSVSTLKIQRTERGDSAVYLCASSLADWYTTSEPQYFGPGTRLTVL.

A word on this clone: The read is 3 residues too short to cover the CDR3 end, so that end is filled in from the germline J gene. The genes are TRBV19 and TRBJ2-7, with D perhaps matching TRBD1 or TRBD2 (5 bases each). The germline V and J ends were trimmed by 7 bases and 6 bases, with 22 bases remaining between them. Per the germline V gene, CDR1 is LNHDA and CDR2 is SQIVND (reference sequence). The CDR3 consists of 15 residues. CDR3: CASKSTGSGGLEQYF. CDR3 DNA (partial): TGTGCCAGTAAAAGTACAGGTTCCGGAGGCCTCGAG.

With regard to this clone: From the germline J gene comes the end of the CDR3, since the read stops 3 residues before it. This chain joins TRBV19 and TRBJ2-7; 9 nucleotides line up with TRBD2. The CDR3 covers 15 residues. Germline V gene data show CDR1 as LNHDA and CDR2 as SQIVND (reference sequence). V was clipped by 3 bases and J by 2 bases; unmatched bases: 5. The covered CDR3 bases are TGTGCCAGTAGTATTATGGGACTAGCCCCCTACGAG. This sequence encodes CASSIMGLAPYE. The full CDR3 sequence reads CASSIMGLAPYEQYF.

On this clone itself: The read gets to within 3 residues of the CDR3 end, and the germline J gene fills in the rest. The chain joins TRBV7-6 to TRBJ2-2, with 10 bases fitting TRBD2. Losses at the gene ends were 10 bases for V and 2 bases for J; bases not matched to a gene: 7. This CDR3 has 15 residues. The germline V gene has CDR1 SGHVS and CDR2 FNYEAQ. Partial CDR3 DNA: TGTGCCACCTCGATAGCGGGGGGAAACACCGGGGAG. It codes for CATSIAGGNTGE. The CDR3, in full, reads CATSIAGGNTGELFF.

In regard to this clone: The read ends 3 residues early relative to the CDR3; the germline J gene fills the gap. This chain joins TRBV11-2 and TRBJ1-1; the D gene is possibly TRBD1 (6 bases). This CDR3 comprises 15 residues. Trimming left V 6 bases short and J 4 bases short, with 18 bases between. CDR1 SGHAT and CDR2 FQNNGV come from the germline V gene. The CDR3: CASSPVRGSGTEAFF. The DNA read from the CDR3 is TGTGCCAGCAGTCCCGTCAGGGGATCGGGCACTGAA.

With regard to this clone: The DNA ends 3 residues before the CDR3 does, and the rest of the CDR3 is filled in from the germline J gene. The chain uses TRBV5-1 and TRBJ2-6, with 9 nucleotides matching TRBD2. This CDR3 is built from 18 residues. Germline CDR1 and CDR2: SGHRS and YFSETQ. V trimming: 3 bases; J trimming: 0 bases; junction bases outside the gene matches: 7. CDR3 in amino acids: CASSSPAGGHSGANVLTF. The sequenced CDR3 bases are TGCGCCAGCAGCTCCCCAGCGGGAGGACACTCTGGGGCCAACGTC.

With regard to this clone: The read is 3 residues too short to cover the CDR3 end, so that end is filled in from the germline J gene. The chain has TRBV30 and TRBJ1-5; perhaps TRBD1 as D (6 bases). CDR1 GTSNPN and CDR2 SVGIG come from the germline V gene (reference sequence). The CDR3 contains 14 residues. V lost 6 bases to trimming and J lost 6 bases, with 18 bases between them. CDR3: CACDAGTSGQPQHF. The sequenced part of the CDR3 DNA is TGTGCCTGTGATGCCGGGACATCGGGTCAGCCC.

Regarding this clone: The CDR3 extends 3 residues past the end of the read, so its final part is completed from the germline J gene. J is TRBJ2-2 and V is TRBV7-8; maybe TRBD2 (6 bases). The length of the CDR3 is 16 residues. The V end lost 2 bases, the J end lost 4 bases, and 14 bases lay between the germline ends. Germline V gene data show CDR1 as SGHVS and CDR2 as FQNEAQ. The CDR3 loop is CASSLTEAGITGELFF. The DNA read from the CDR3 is TGTGCCAGCAGCTTAACGGAGGCGGGGATCACCGGGGAG.

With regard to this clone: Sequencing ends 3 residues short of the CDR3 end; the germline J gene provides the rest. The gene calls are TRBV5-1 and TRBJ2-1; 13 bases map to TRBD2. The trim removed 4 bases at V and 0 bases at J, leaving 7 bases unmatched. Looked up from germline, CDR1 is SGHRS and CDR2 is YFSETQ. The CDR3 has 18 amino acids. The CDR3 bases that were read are TGCGCCAGCAGCACGCCTACTAGCGGGGGGGTCTCCTACAATGAG. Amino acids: CASSTPTSGGVSYNE. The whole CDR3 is CASSTPTSGGVSYNEQFF.